A selection of T cell receptor beta chains follows, all from one sample in a study of blood T cell repertoires in COVID-19. Using immunoSEQ multiplex PCR, the repertoire was profiled, and TCRdb retains in-frame clones only, with some absent. The table includes 290,000 or so clones, 85% to 90% detected once. Sequenced material: PBMCs or T cells enriched from blood (not recorded which). Receptors originate from a woman between 18 and 30 years old with acute COVID-19. Each CDR3 is given with its conserved first and last residue. Fields, in order: J gene, V gene, D gene, clone size, CDR3 protein, CDR3 DNA. The D gene is left open where the match is weak. Size is stated for part of the rows, as once, few or many counts, or as a class when the clone is expanded.

J gene: TRBJ2-5; V gene: TRBV7-3; D gene: -; clone size: -; CDR3 protein: CASSRQVQETQYF; CDR3 DNA: TGTGCCAGCAGTCGACAGGTTCAAGAGACCCAGTACTTC
J gene: TRBJ1-1; V gene: TRBV9; D gene: -; clone size: once; CDR3 protein: CASSVWTDENTEAFF; CDR3 DNA: TGTGCCAGCAGCGTGTGGACAGATGAGAACACTGAAGCTTTCTTT
J gene: TRBJ2-6; V gene: TRBV28; D gene: TRBD1; clone size: -; CDR3 protein: CASSYPAGTGGYGANVLTF; CDR3 DNA: TGTGCCAGCAGCTACCCCGCCGGGACAGGGGGCTATGGGGCCAACGTCCTGACTTTC
J gene: TRBJ1-1; V gene: TRBV5-1; D gene: -; clone size: -; CDR3 protein: CASSLRSAGFWTEAFF; CDR3 DNA: TGCGCCAGCAGCTTGAGGAGTGCGGGGTTTTGGACTGAAGCTTTCTTT
J gene: TRBJ1-1; V gene: TRBV9; D gene: -; clone size: -; CDR3 protein: CASSVAPRSTEAFF; CDR3 DNA: TGTGCCAGCAGCGTAGCTCCACGGAGCACTGAAGCTTTCTTT
J gene: TRBJ1-2; V gene: TRBV6-5; D gene: TRBD1; clone size: -; CDR3 protein: CASGLTGEYGYTF; CDR3 DNA: TGTGCCAGCGGTCTAACAGGGGAATATGGCTACACCTTC
J gene: TRBJ1-2; V gene: TRBV24-1; D gene: -; clone size: -; CDR3 protein: CATSDSPGTPNGYTF; CDR3 DNA: TGTGCCACCAGTGATTCCCCCGGGACACCCAATGGCTACACCTTC
J gene: TRBJ1-4; V gene: TRBV28; D gene: TRBD1; clone size: -; CDR3 protein: CASSLMGIGTVGEKLFF; CDR3 DNA: TGTGCCAGCAGTTTAATGGGGATCGGGACAGTGGGAGAAAAACTGTTTTTT
J gene: TRBJ2-5; V gene: TRBV12-5; D gene: TRBD1; clone size: -; CDR3 protein: CASGLGTGGETQYF; CDR3 DNA: TGTGCTAGTGGTTTGGGGACAGGGGGAGAGACCCAGTACTTC
J gene: TRBJ2-7; V gene: TRBV5-1; D gene: -; clone size: -; CDR3 protein: CASSLAPGGTYEQYF; CDR3 DNA: TGCGCCAGCAGCTTGGCACCAGGAGGGACCTACGAGCAGTACTTC
J gene: TRBJ2-7; V gene: TRBV28; D gene: -; clone size: -; CDR3 protein: CASSPLRWGGSYEQYF; CDR3 DNA: TGTGCCAGCAGTCCCCTTCGTTGGGGAGGCTCCTACGAGCAGTACTTC
J gene: TRBJ1-2; V gene: TRBV29-1; D gene: TRBD1; clone size: -; CDR3 protein: CSVPSGTGPYGYTF; CDR3 DNA: TGCAGCGTCCCATCCGGGACAGGGCCCTATGGCTACACCTTC
J gene: TRBJ2-1; V gene: TRBV24-1; D gene: -; clone size: -; CDR3 protein: CATSDPDNEQFF; CDR3 DNA: TGTGCCACCAGTGACCCAGACAATGAGCAGTTCTTC
J gene: TRBJ2-6; V gene: TRBV4-1; D gene: -; clone size: -; CDR3 protein: CASSARDTGANVLTF; CDR3 DNA: TGCGCCAGCAGCGCCCGGGACACTGGGGCCAACGTCCTGACTTTC
J gene: TRBJ2-7; V gene: TRBV20-1; D gene: TRBD2; clone size: once; CDR3 protein: CSANEGTGGSYEQYF; CDR3 DNA: TGCAGTGCTAATGAGGGAACGGGGGGGTCCTACGAGCAGTACTTC
J gene: TRBJ2-5; V gene: TRBV3-1/TRBV3-2; D gene: -; clone size: -; CDR3 protein: CASKRTSQETQYF; CDR3 DNA: TGTGCCAGCAAAAGGACTTCTCAAGAGACCCAGTACTTC
J gene: TRBJ2-5; V gene: TRBV28; D gene: -; clone size: -; CDR3 protein: CASSFPVTGETQYF; CDR3 DNA: TGTGCCAGCAGCTTTCCAGTTACGGGAGAGACCCAGTACTTC
J gene: TRBJ2-5; V gene: TRBV7-8; D gene: TRBD2; clone size: -; CDR3 protein: CASSLNGWGRDLQETQYF; CDR3 DNA: TGTGCCAGCAGCTTAAATGGTTGGGGGAGGGATTTACAAGAGACCCAGTACTTC
J gene: TRBJ2-2; V gene: TRBV28; D gene: -; clone size: -; CDR3 protein: CASSLFRTNTGELFF; CDR3 DNA: TGTGCCAGCAGTTTATTTCGAACTAACACCGGGGAGCTGTTTTTT
J gene: TRBJ1-2; V gene: TRBV28; D gene: TRBD1; clone size: -; CDR3 protein: CASTTGASNYGYTF; CDR3 DNA: TGTGCCAGCACCACAGGGGCGTCTAACTATGGCTACACCTTC
J gene: TRBJ1-4; V gene: TRBV5-1; D gene: -; clone size: -; CDR3 protein: CASSITGSTNEKLFF; CDR3 DNA: TGCGCCAGCAGCATTACAGGGTCAACTAATGAAAAACTGTTTTTT
J gene: TRBJ2-1; V gene: TRBV11-2; D gene: TRBD1; clone size: -; CDR3 protein: CASSMGQGNNEQFF; CDR3 DNA: TGTGCCAGCAGCATGGGACAGGGTAACAATGAGCAGTTCTTC
J gene: TRBJ2-1; V gene: TRBV18; D gene: -; clone size: -; CDR3 protein: CASSPSTSYNEQFF; CDR3 DNA: TGTGCCAGCTCACCTTCAACTAGCTACAATGAGCAGTTCTTC
J gene: TRBJ2-7; V gene: TRBV28; D gene: -; clone size: once; CDR3 protein: CASSLYPDRNYEQYF; CDR3 DNA: TGTGCCAGCAGTTTATACCCCGACAGAAACTACGAGCAGTACTTC
J gene: TRBJ1-1; V gene: TRBV11-3; D gene: -; clone size: -; CDR3 protein: CASSQPPVTEAFF; CDR3 DNA: TGTGCCAGCAGCCAACCCCCGGTTACTGAAGCTTTCTTT
J gene: TRBJ2-7; V gene: TRBV11-3; D gene: -; clone size: -; CDR3 protein: CASRGGAREQYF; CDR3 DNA: TGTGCCAGCAGGGGTGGAGCCCGCGAGCAGTACTTC
J gene: TRBJ1-3; V gene: TRBV28; D gene: -; clone size: -; CDR3 protein: CASSSPGVSGNTIYF; CDR3 DNA: TGTGCCAGCAGTTCCCCAGGTGTCTCTGGAAACACCATATATTTT
J gene: TRBJ1-1; V gene: TRBV28; D gene: TRBD1; clone size: -; CDR3 protein: CASSPPGTGFAFF; CDR3 DNA: TGTGCCAGCAGCCCGCCCGGGACAGGGTTTGCTTTCTTT
J gene: TRBJ2-5; V gene: TRBV2; D gene: -; clone size: -; CDR3 protein: CASSDRGRVQETQYF; CDR3 DNA: TGTGCCAGCAGTGATCGCGGCAGGGTGCAAGAGACCCAGTACTTC
J gene: TRBJ2-3; V gene: TRBV21-1; D gene: -; clone size: -; CDR3 protein: CASSKRGSSTDTQYF; CDR3 DNA: TGTGCCAGCAGCAAAAGAGGATCTAGCACAGATACGCAGTATTTT
J gene: TRBJ1-4; V gene: TRBV27; D gene: TRBD1; clone size: -; CDR3 protein: CASSPEQGAWGKLFF; CDR3 DNA: TGTGCCAGCAGTCCCGAACAGGGGGCTTGGGGTAAACTGTTTTTT
J gene: TRBJ2-1; V gene: TRBV2; D gene: TRBD1; clone size: -; CDR3 protein: CARGTGYNEQFF; CDR3 DNA: TGTGCCAGAGGGACAGGCTACAATGAGCAGTTCTTC
J gene: TRBJ2-7; V gene: TRBV4-1; D gene: TRBD2; clone size: -; CDR3 protein: CASSPSLAGAYEQYF; CDR3 DNA: TGCGCCAGCAGCCCCTCTCTAGCGGGAGCCTACGAGCAGTACTTC
J gene: TRBJ1-6; V gene: TRBV7-9; D gene: TRBD1; clone size: -; CDR3 protein: CASSLAAGGGNSPLHF; CDR3 DNA: TGTGCCAGCAGCTTAGCCGCAGGGGGCGGTAATTCACCCCTCCACTTT
J gene: TRBJ2-3; V gene: TRBV28; D gene: -; clone size: -; CDR3 protein: CASSPFGTEGLDTQYF; CDR3 DNA: TGTGCCAGCAGTCCCTTTGGGACGGAGGGGCTAGATACGCAGTATTTT
J gene: TRBJ2-7; V gene: TRBV10-3; D gene: TRBD1; clone size: once; CDR3 protein: CAISPSGETGAPSYEQYF; CDR3 DNA: TGTGCCATCAGCCCCTCAGGGGAAACAGGGGCCCCCTCCTACGAGCAGTACTTC
J gene: TRBJ1-1; V gene: TRBV7-9; D gene: TRBD1; clone size: -; CDR3 protein: CASSRTGNTEAFF; CDR3 DNA: TGTGCCAGCAGCCGGACAGGGAACACTGAAGCTTTCTTT
J gene: TRBJ2-7; V gene: TRBV27; D gene: -; clone size: -; CDR3 protein: CASSLWGVPYEQYF; CDR3 DNA: TGTGCCAGCAGTTTATGGGGGGTTCCCTACGAGCAGTACTTC
J gene: TRBJ2-1; V gene: TRBV11-3; D gene: -; clone size: -; CDR3 protein: CASSLEDGAANEQFF; CDR3 DNA: TGTGCCAGCAGCTTAGAAGACGGAGCGGCCAATGAGCAGTTCTTC
J gene: TRBJ2-1; V gene: TRBV9; D gene: TRBD2; clone size: -; CDR3 protein: CASSLGLADEQFF; CDR3 DNA: TGTGCCAGCAGCTTAGGACTAGCAGATGAGCAGTTCTTC
J gene: TRBJ1-1; V gene: TRBV2; D gene: TRBD1; clone size: -; CDR3 protein: CASRGQVNTEAFF; CDR3 DNA: TGTGCCAGCAGGGGACAGGTGAACACTGAAGCTTTCTTT
J gene: TRBJ2-7; V gene: TRBV5-6; D gene: TRBD2; clone size: -; CDR3 protein: CASSIAGTYEQYF; CDR3 DNA: TGTGCCAGCAGCATAGCGGGTACCTACGAGCAGTACTTC
J gene: TRBJ2-3; V gene: TRBV9; D gene: -; clone size: -; CDR3 protein: CASSGQRHSTDTQYF; CDR3 DNA: TGTGCCAGCAGCGGACAGAGGCATAGCACAGATACGCAGTATTTT
J gene: TRBJ2-2; V gene: TRBV5-4; D gene: TRBD2; clone size: few; CDR3 protein: CASSLDPGLAELNTGELFF; CDR3 DNA: TGTGCCAGCAGCTTGGATCCGGGACTAGCGGAGTTAAACACCGGGGAGCTGTTTTTT
J gene: TRBJ2-7; V gene: TRBV6-2/TRBV6-3; D gene: TRBD2; clone size: once; CDR3 protein: CASSPRGSSGSYEQYF; CDR3 DNA: TGTGCCAGCAGCCCGCGCGGGAGCTCCGGGTCCTACGAGCAGTACTTC